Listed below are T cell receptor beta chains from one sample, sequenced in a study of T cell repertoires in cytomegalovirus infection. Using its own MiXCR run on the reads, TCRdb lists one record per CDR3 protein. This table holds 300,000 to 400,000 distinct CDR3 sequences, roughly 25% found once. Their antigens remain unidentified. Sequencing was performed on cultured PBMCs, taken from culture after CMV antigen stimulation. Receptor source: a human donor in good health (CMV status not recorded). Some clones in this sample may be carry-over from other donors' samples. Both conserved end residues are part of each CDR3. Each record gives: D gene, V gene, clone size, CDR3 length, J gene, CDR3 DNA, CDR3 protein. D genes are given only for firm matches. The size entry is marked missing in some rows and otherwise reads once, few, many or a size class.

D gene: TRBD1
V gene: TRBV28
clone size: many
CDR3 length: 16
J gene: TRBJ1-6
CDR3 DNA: TGTGCCAGCAGTCCCCGACAGGGGGGAAATAATTCACCCCTCCACTTT
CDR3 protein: CASSPRQGGNNSPLHF

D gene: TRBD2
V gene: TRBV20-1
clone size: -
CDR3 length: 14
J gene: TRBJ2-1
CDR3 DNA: TGCAGTGCTAGTCCCCGGGGAGAGCGGGGTGAGCAGTTCTTC
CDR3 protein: CSASPRGERGEQFF

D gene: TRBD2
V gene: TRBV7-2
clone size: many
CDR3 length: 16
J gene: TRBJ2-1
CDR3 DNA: TGTGCCAGCAGTTCCAGCGGGAGTCGTTCCTACAATGAGCAGTTCTTC
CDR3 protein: CASSSSGSRSYNEQFF

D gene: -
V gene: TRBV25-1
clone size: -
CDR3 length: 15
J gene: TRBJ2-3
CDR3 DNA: TGTGCCAGCAGTGAATTGAGGGGGAGCACAGATACGCAGTATTTT
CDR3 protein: CASSELRGSTDTQYF

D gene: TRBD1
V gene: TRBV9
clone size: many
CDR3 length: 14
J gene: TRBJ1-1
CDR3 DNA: TGTGCCAGCAGCGCCCGACAGGGGAACACTGAAGCTTTCTTT
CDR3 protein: CASSARQGNTEAFF

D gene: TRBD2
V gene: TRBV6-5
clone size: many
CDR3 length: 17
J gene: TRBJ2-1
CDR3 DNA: TGTGCCAGCAGTTACTTTAAGACTAGCGGGTTTGGCTATGAGCAGTTCTTC
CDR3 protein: CASSYFKTSGFGYEQFF

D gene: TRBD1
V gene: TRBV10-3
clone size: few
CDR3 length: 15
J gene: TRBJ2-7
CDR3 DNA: TGTGCCATCAGTGGGGACAGGGACAGCTCCTACGAGCAGTACTTC
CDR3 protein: CAISGDRDSSYEQYF

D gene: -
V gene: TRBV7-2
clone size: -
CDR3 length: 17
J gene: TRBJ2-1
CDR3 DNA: TGTGCCAGCAGCTTAGTTGCCCGAGGAAGGTCTTCCCATGAGCAGTTCTTC
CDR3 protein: CASSLVARGRSSHEQFF

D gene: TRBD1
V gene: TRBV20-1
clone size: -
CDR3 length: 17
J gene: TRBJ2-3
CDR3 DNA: TGCAGTGCTAGAGATGTGGACAGGGCCTCTAGCACAGATACGCAGTATTTT
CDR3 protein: CSARDVDRASSTDTQYF

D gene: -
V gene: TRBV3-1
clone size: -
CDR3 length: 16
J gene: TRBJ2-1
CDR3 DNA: TGTGCCAGCAGCCCCCAACGGGGGAGCTCCTACAATGAGCAGTTCTTC
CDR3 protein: CASSPQRGSSYNEQFF

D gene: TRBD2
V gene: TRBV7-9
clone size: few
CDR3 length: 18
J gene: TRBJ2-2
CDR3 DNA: TGTGCCAGCAGCTTAGTTCTGGGACTAGCGACGAACACCGGGGAGCTGTTTTTT
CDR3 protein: CASSLVLGLATNTGELFF

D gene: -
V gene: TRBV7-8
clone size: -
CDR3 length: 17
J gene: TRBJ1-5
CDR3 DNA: TGTGCCAGCAGCTTCCCTCGGGAGGGGGGCTCAGCTCAGCCCCAGCATTTT
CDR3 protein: CASSFPREGGSAQPQHF

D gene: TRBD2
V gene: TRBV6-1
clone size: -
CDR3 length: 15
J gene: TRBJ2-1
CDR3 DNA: TGTGCCAGCATGTTTGGAGCGGGAGGGCTCAATGAGCAGGTCTTC
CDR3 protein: CASMFGAGGLNEQVF

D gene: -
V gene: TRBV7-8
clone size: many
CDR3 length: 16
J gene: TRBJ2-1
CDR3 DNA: TGTGCCAGCAGCCCCCTTAGCGGCGATTCCTACAATGAGCAGTTCTTC
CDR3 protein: CASSPLSGDSYNEQFF

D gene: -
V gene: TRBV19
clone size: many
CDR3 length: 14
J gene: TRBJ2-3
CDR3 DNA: TGTGCCAGTAGTATGATCGTCAGCACAGATACGCAGTATTTT
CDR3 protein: CASSMIVSTDTQYF

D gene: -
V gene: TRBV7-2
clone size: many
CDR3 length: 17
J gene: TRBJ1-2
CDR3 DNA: TGTGCCAGCAGCCCAGGACAACTCCCCTCCTATAACTATGGCTACACCTTC
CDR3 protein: CASSPGQLPSYNYGYTF

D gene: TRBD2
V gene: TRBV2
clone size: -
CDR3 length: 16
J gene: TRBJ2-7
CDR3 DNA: TGTGCCAGCAGTGAAATTGGGACTAGCGGACTACTTTGGCAGTACTTC
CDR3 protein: CASSEIGTSGLLWQYF

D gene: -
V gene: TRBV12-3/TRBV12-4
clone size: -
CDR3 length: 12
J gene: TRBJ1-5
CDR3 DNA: TGTGCCAGCAGTTTTTTCCTCCAGCCCCAGCATTTT
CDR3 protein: CASSFFLQPQHF

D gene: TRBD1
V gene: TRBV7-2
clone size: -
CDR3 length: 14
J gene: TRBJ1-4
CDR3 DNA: TGTGCCAGCAGCCCGGACAGGGGGGGCGAAAAACTGTTTTTT
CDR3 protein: CASSPDRGGEKLFF

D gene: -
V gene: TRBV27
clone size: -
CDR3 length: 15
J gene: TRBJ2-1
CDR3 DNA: TGTGCCAGCAGTTTAGAACCTCTCTCCTACAATGAGCAGTTCTTC
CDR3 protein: CASSLEPLSYNEQFF

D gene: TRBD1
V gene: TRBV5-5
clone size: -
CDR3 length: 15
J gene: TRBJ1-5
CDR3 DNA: TGTGCCAGCAGCTTGGGGGGGGACAGCTATCAACCCCAGCATTTT
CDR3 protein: CASSLGGDSYQPQHF

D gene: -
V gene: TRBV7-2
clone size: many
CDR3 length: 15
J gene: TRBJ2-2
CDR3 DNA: TGTGCCAGCAGCCCCATCAGAGTCAACACCGGGGAGCTGTTTTTT
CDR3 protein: CASSPIRVNTGELFF

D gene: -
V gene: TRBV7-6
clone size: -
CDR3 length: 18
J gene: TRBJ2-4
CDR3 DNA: TGTGCCAGCAGCCAAGGTGGTCTACAGGGTCTCGCCAAAAACATTCAGTACTTC
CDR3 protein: CASSQGGLQGLAKNIQYF

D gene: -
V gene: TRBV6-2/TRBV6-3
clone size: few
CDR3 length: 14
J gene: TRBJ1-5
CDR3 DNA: TGTGCCGTGGGTAGGACGGGCTCCTTAATCCCCCAGCATTTT
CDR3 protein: CAVGRTGSLIPQHF

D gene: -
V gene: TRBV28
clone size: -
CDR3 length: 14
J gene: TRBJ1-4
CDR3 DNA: TGTGCCAGCAGACGCCAGGGGACGAATGAAAAACTGTTTTTT
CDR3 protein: CASRRQGTNEKLFF

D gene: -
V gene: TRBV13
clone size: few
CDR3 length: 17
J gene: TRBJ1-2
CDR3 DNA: TGTGCCAGCAGCTTAGGTGGCAGGCAGTCTACTAACTATGGCTACACCTTC
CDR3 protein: CASSLGGRQSTNYGYTF

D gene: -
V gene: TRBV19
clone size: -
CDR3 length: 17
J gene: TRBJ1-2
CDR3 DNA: TGTGCCAGTACTCAAAACGGGAGGGCCAGAGCTAACTATGGCTACACCTTC
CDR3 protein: CASTQNGRARANYGYTF

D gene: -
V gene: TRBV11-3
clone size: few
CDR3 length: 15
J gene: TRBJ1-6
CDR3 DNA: TGTGCCAGCAGCTTAGATGCAGTACCAAATTCACCCCTCCACTTT
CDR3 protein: CASSLDAVPNSPLHF

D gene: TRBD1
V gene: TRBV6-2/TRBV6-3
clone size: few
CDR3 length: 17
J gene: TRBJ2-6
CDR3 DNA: TGTGCCAGCAGTTACAGGCAGGGGGCGGCTGGGGCCAACGTCCTGACTTTC
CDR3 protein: CASSYRQGAAGANVLTF

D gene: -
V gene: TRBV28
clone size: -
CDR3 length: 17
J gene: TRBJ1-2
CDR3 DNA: TGTGCCAGCAGTTTTGTGGGGGCAAGATTAGCAAACTATGGCTACACCTTC
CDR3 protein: CASSFVGARLANYGYTF

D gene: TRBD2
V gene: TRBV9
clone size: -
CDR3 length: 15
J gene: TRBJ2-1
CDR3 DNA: TGTGCCAGCAGCGTAGGCAGCGGGAGGGTTGGTGAGCAGTTCTTC
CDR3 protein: CASSVGSGRVGEQFF

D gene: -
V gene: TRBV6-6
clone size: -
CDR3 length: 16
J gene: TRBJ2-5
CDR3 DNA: TGTGCCAGCAGTTACTCGCGACTGACAGTTCAAGAGACCCAGTACTTC
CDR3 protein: CASSYSRLTVQETQYF

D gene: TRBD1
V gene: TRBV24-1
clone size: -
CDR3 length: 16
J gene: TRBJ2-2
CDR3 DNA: TGTGCCACCAGTGATTTGGAACAGGGGGGAACCGGGGAGCTGTTTTTT
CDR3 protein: CATSDLEQGGTGELFF

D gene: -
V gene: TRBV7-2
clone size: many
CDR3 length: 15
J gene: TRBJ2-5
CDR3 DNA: TGTGCCAGCAGCACCTCCCCCGGGGTGAGGGAGACCCAGTACTTC
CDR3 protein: CASSTSPGVRETQYF

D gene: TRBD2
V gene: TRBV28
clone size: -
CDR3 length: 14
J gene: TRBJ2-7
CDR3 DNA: TGTGCCAGCAGTCCTAGCGGGAAGGGGTACGAGCAGTACTTC
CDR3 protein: CASSPSGKGYEQYF

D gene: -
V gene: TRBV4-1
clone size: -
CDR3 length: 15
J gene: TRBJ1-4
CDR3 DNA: TGCGCCAGCAGCCAAGGACGGGGGAGCAATGAAAAACTGTTTTTT
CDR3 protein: CASSQGRGSNEKLFF

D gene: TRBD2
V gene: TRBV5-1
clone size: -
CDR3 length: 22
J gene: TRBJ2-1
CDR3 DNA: TGCGCCAGCAGCTTGGCAATGGGGGTACTAGCGGGTAAACTACGCTCCTACAATGAGCAGTTCTTC
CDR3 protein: CASSLAMGVLAGKLRSYNEQFF

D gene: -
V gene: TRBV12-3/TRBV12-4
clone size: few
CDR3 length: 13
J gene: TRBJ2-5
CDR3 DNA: TGTGCCAGCATTAAGGGGGTGGGAGAGACCCAGTACTTC
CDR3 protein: CASIKGVGETQYF

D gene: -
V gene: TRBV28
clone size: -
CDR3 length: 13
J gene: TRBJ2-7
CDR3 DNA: TGTGCCACGCTGGACGGACGCTCCTACGAGCAGTACTTC
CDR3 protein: CATLDGRSYEQYF

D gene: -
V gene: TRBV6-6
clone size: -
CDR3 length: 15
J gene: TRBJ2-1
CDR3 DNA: TGTGCCAGCAGTTACTCGCCCCCCCCGGGGAATGAGCAGTTCTTC
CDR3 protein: CASSYSPPPGNEQFF

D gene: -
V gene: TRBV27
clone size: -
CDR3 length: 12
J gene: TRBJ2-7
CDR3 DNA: TGTGCCAGCAGTCCGCCGACCTCCGAGCAGTACTTC
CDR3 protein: CASSPPTSEQYF

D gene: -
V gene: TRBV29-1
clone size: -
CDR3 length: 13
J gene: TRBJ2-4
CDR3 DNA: TGCAGCGTTGTGGCGCTAGCCAAAAACATTCAGTACTTC
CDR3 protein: CSVVALAKNIQYF

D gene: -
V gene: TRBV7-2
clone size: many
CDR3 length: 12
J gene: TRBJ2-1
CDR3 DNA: TGTGCCAGCAGCTTATTCGGGGGTGAGCAGTTCTTC
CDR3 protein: CASSLFGGEQFF

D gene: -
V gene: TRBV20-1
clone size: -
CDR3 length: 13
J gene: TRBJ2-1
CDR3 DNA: TGCAGTGCTAGTTTAAGCTACTACAATGAGCAGTTCTTC
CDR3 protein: CSASLSYYNEQFF

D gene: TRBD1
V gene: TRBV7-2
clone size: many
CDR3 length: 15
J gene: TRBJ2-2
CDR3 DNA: TGTGCCAGCAGCAGAGGGACAGGGGGCACCGGGGAGCTGTTTTTT
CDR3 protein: CASSRGTGGTGELFF

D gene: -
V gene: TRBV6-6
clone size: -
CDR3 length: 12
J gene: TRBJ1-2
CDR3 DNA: TGTGCCAGCAGAGATAGACTATATGGCTACACCTTC
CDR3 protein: CASRDRLYGYTF